The table lists the clone carrying this T cell receptor (beta chain) with many counts. This sample was taken from a study of regulatory T cells in long-lasting Graves disease. The V segment lost 3 bases and the J segment 4 bases; nucleotides outside the gene matches: 6. This CDR3 is 15 amino acids long. Germline loops: CDR1 SNHLY, CDR2 FYNNEI. Assembly of TCR beta libraries relied on iRepertoire HTBI primers together with Arm-PCR of CDR3 regions. TCRdb fed the multiplex PCR reads into MiXCR, producing one record per CDR3 protein. The top ten clones hold around 18% of a sample with a few hundred thousand distinct CDR3 sequences, about an eighth of them seen once. Time point of the sample: newly diagnosed GD, antithyroid drugs for less than 3 months. The authors made the TCR library using RNA they extracted from PBMCs. This sample also appeared in a second study, on T cells in Graves' hyperthyroidism and ophthalmopathy. That work states: The TCR CDR3 was amplified in a first-round RT-PCR using the HTBI primer set.

This sequence was found in a woman between 18 and 30 years old with Graves disease. This chain connects TRBV2 to TRBJ1-5; 7 bases agree with TRBD1. Sequencing used peripheral blood mononuclear cells (PBMCs), obtained at new diagnosis, from a patient treated with antithyroid drugs. CDR3 region: CASSDLNRGNQPQHF. The CDR3 DNA reads TGTGCCAGCAGTGACCTGAACAGGGGTAATCAGCCCCAGCATTTT.